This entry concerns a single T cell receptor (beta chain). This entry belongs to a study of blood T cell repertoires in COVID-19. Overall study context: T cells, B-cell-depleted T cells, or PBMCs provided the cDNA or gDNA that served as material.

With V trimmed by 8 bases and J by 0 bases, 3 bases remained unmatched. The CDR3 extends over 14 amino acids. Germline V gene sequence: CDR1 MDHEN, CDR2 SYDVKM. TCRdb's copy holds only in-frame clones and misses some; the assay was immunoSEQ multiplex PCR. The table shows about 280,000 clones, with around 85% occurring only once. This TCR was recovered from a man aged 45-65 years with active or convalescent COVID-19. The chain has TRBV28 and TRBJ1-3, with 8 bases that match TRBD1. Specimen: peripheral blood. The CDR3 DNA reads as TGTGCCAGCCAAACAGGGGGCTCTGGAAACACCATATATTTT. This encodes CASQTGGSGNTIYF. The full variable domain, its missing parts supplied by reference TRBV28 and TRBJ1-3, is DVKVTQSSRYLVKRTGEKVFLECVQDMDHENMFWYRQDPGLGLRLIYFSYDVKMKEKGDIPEGYSVSREKKERFSLILESASTNQTSMYLCASQTGGSGNTIYFGEGSWLTVV.